This passage covers 26 T cell receptor beta chains from one sample sequenced in a study of T-cell reconstitution after alpha-beta-depleted transplantation in children. The TCRbeta library incorporated unique molecular identifiers. One entry per CDR3 protein results from TCRdb running MiXCR on the PCR reads. Of 200,000 to 250,000 distinct CDR3 sequences in the sample, approximately 8.4% are singletons; the top ten hold 35%. The sample in question was PBMCs, mostly from graft donor cells, obtained 360 days after TCRalphabeta/CD19-depleted stem cell transplant. The receptors come from a male patient aged 2 to 9 who had a stem cell transplant for acute myeloid leukemia, so the T cells may come from the graft donor.

This clonotype was seen repeatedly, ten times or more. The chain couples TRBV6-5 to TRBJ1-2; D is possibly TRBD1 (5 bases). The V end lost 7 bases, the J end lost 6 bases, and 12 bases lay between the germline ends. Per germline, CDR1 MNHEY and CDR2 SVGAGI. This CDR3 has 12 residues. CDR3 sequence (DNA): TGTGCCAGCACATCGCAGGGAAATGGCTACACCTTC. This sequence encodes CASTSQGNGYTF.

This clonotype was detected ten times or more. The chain has TRBV5-1 and TRBJ1-3; the match to TRBD1 covers 8 bases. The germline CDR1 and CDR2 sequences are SGHRS and YFSETQ. V trimming: 4 bases; J trimming: 0 bases; junction bases outside the gene matches: 12. The CDR3 is 18 amino acids. In DNA form, the CDR3 reads TGCGCCAGCAGCAGGGAGCCGGGACAGGAATACTCTGGAAACACCATATATTTT. This codes for CASSREPGQEYSGNTIYF.

This clonotype has at least ten counts. The chain carries TRBV5-1 and TRBJ2-7; 7 bases match TRBD1. The V and J ends lost 4 bases and 3 bases, in that order; junction bases with no gene match: 7. Germline V lookup: CDR1 SGHRS, CDR2 YFSETQ. The CDR3 has 14 residues. The CDR3 nucleotides are TGCGCCAGCAGCCCGCAGGACAGGAGCTACGAGCAGTACGTC. Its translation: CASSPQDRSYEQYV.

This clonotype was detected many times. The V gene is TRBV5-1, the J gene TRBJ2-2; D is uncertain. In germline, CDR1 is SGHRS, CDR2 YFSETQ. V gave up 2 bases and J gave up 6 bases, with 11 bases separating them. The CDR3 covers 14 residues. CDR3 sequence (DNA): TGCGCCAGCAGCTTACAAGAGCCACCCGGGGAGCTGTTTTTT. Amino acids: CASSLQEPPGELFF. Full variable domain (remainder filled in from reference TRBV5-1 and TRBJ2-2): KAGVTQTPRYLIKTRGQQVTLSCSPISGHRSVSWYQQTPGQGLQFLFEYFSETQRNKGNFPGRFSGRQFSNSRSEMNVSTLELGDSALYLCASSLQEPPGELFFGEGSRLTVL.

This clonotype occurred many times. This chain joins TRBV5-1 and TRBJ2-2; D gene ambiguous. This CDR3 is built from 13 residues. Germline assignment: CDR1 SGHRS and CDR2 YFSETQ. The germline V and J ends were trimmed by 0 bases and 6 bases, with 6 bases remaining between them. The CDR3 sequence is CASSLGEPGELFF. CDR3 sequence (DNA): TGCGCCAGCAGCTTGGGCGAACCCGGGGAGCTGTTTTTT.

This clonotype was picked up a small number of times. The gene calls are TRBV27 and TRBJ1-5, with TRBD1 identical over 11 bases. The germline V gene has CDR1 MNHEY and CDR2 SMNVEV (reference sequence). CDR3 length: 15 amino acids. J gave up 7 bases and V 6 bases, and 8 bases lay outside the gene matches. Here the CDR3 reads CASRTGTGGRQPQHF. CDR3 in DNA: TGTGCCAGCAGAACCGGGACAGGGGGACGGCAGCCCCAGCATTTT.

The chain is built from TRBV11-2 and TRBJ1-1, with TRBD1 identical over 7 bases. In germline, CDR1 is SGHAT, CDR2 FQNNGV. The CDR3 is made up of 14 amino acids. J was trimmed by 5 bases and V by 4 bases; bases with no gene match: 7. The CDR3 DNA sequence: TGTGCCAGCAGCTCCTCAGGGGGATATACTGAAGCTTTCTTT. This sequence encodes CASSSSGGYTEAFF.

This clonotype was counted between two and nine times. This sequence joins TRBV19 and TRBJ2-1; TRBD2 is a possible D gene (7 bases). V was clipped by 7 bases and J by 15 bases, with 19 bases between them. Looked up from germline, CDR1 is LNHDA and CDR2 is SQIVND (reference sequence). There are 12 residues in the CDR3. This CDR3 is CASTGGNQVRFF. DNA for the CDR3: TGTGCCAGTACGGGGGGCAATCAAGTTCGGTTCTTC.

The J gene is TRBJ1-2, the V gene TRBV29-1, with D possibly TRBD1 on 5 matching bases. Germline V gene sequence: CDR1 SQVTM, CDR2 ANQGSEA. V lost 5 bases and J lost 4, with 14 bases in between. CDR3 size: 13 residues. For the CDR3, the DNA is TGCAGCGTTAAGGGACCGACATTCTATGGCTACACCTTC. This codes for CSVKGPTFYGYTF.

There are a few counts of this clonotype. This chain joins TRBV11-2 and TRBJ2-5; D gene uncertain. Germline V gene sequence: CDR1 SGHAT, CDR2 FQNNGV. V lost 3 bases to trimming and J lost 2 bases, with 19 bases between them. The CDR3 spans 17 residues. In DNA, the CDR3 is TGTGCCAGCAGCTTGATACCCCATACGACGACGCAAGAGACCCAGTACTTC. Protein: CASSLIPHTTTQETQYF.

This clonotype was seen repeatedly, ten times or more. The CDR3 protein is CASSLATWETNTGELFF. The CDR3 region has the DNA TGTGCCAGCAGTTTAGCGACATGGGAGACGAACACCGGGGAGCTGTTTTTT. The V and J genes are TRBV12-3 or TRBV12-4 and TRBJ2-2; D is possibly TRBD2 (5 bases). The CDR3 extends over 17 amino acids. Deletions cut 0 bases from V and 0 bases from J, with 11 bases between.

A few counts support this clonotype. This chain joins TRBV12-3 or TRBV12-4 and TRBJ1-5; TRBD1 aligns across 8 bases. CDR3 length equals 15 residues. The trim removed 5 bases at V and 3 bases at J, leaving 6 bases unmatched. The CDR3 DNA is TGTGCCAGCAGTGCCCGGACAGGGTCCAATCAGCCCCAGCATTTT. Its translation: CASSARTGSNQPQHF.

This clonotype appeared a few times. The chain links TRBV6-6 to TRBJ2-5; D remains ambiguous. With 0 bases removed from V and 5 bases from J, the gap between germline ends came to 7 bases. Germline CDR1 MNHNY, CDR2 SVGAGI (reference sequence). CDR3 length: 13 amino acids. CDR3 sequence: CASSYSSPETQYF. Written as DNA, the CDR3 is TGTGCCAGCAGTTACTCCAGTCCCGAGACCCAGTACTTC.

Ten or more counts support this clonotype. The chain combines TRBV12-3 or TRBV12-4 with TRBJ2-7, with 9 positions matching TRBD2. V shed 1 base and J 0 bases; nucleotides not matched to a gene: 1. This CDR3 comprises 15 residues. CDR3 region: CASSLGSGSSYEQYF. The DNA of the CDR3 is TGTGCCAGCAGTTTAGGTAGCGGGAGCTCCTACGAGCAGTACTTC.

In this sample, this clonotype turned up many times. CDR3 residues: CASSSRDNYNEQFF. The CDR3 DNA reads TGTGCCAGCAGCTCCCGGGACAACTACAATGAGCAGTTCTTC. This chain uses TRBV7-9 with TRBJ2-1; weak D call: TRBD1 (6 bases). V lost 4 bases, J lost 3 bases, and 10 bases lay in between. The CDR3 totals 14 residues. Germline CDR1 is SEHNR and CDR2 is FQNEAQ (reference sequence).

The CDR3 nucleotides are TGTGCCAGCAGCTGGATACAGGGGGGTTATGAGCAGTTCTTC. It translates to CASSWIQGGYEQFF. The gene calls are TRBV7-8 and TRBJ2-1; 8 positions agree with TRBD1. With V trimmed by 4 bases and J by 8 bases, 7 bases remained unmatched. The CDR3 is made up of 14 amino acids. Germline V gene lookup returns CDR1 SGHVS and CDR2 FQNEAQ.

The rearrangement links TRBV24-1 to TRBJ2-5; TRBD1 aligns across 8 bases. V gave up 3 bases and J gave up 2 bases; unmatched junction bases: 4. The CDR3 extends over 15 amino acids. Germline CDR1 is KGHDR and CDR2 is SFDVKD. The CDR3 loop is CATSDPQGDQETQYF. DNA of the CDR3: TGTGCCACCAGTGATCCACAGGGGGATCAAGAGACCCAGTACTTC.

The chain carries TRBV11-2 and TRBJ1-5; possible D gene TRBD1, 5 bases. The V end was cut by 1 base, the J end by 7 bases, with 14 bases between. The CDR3 consists of 15 residues. Germline V gives CDR1 SGHAT, CDR2 FQNNGV. CDR3 in amino acids: CASSLAGRGRQPQHF. In nucleotides, the CDR3 is TGTGCCAGCAGCTTAGCAGGGAGGGGCAGGCAGCCCCAGCATTTT.

The table lists this clonotype with many counts. The chain joins TRBV29-1 to TRBJ2-3, with D hard to call. V lost 4 bases to trimming and J lost 2 bases, with 16 bases between them. Germline CDR1 is SQVTM and CDR2 is ANQGSEA. The CDR3 is 15 residues long. The CDR3 loop is CSVVAQGTTTDTQYF. DNA of the CDR3: TGCAGCGTTGTAGCCCAAGGAACTACCACAGATACGCAGTATTTT.

There are many counts of this clonotype. The J gene is TRBJ1-6, the V gene TRBV20-1; no reliable D call. The CDR3 consists of 16 residues. With 1 base removed from V and 10 bases from J, the gap between germline ends came to 20 bases. The germline gives CDR1 DFQATT, CDR2 SNEGSKA (reference sequence). CDR3: CSARVAGRLSRSPLHF. The CDR3 DNA reads TGCAGTGCTAGAGTCGCTGGTCGTCTATCTCGGTCACCCCTCCACTTT.

This clonotype was seen repeatedly, ten times or more. The chain has TRBV5-1 and TRBJ2-5; tentative D call: TRBD2 (6 bases). This CDR3 region has 15 residues. V lost 2 bases and J 4 bases, leaving 15 bases between the germline ends. Per the germline V gene, CDR1 is SGHRS and CDR2 is YFSETQ. This CDR3 reads CASSFGGELRETQYF. CDR3 nucleotide sequence: TGCGCCAGCAGCTTCGGGGGAGAACTTCGAGAGACCCAGTACTTC.

The chain joins TRBV12-3 or TRBV12-4 to TRBJ1-2, with TRBD1 identical over 7 bases. This CDR3 comprises 13 residues. The V segment lost 6 bases and the J segment 6 bases; nucleotides outside the gene matches: 7. CDR3 region: CASRETGVDGYTF. The CDR3 nucleotides are TGTGCCAGCAGGGAAACAGGGGTGGATGGCTACACCTTC.

This clonotype was observed a handful of times. This CDR3 is CASSLVNNNYGYTF. The CDR3 DNA follows: TGTGCCAGCAGCTTAGTTAACAATAACTATGGCTACACCTTC. The chain couples TRBV7-2 to TRBJ1-2; D unclear. Trimming took off 1 base at V and 1 base at J, with 7 bases between the two ends. Germline lookup yields CDR1 SGHTA and CDR2 FQGNSA. CDR3 size: 14 residues.

This clonotype was seen a few times. The genes are TRBV7-3 and TRBJ2-1; D is ambiguous. The CDR3 totals 12 residues. Germline loops: CDR1 SGHTA, CDR2 FQGTGA. V shed 4 bases and J shed 9 bases, with 10 bases lying between them. The CDR3 spells CASSSRLGEQFF. CDR3 nucleotide sequence: TGTGCCAGCAGCTCCAGACTTGGTGAGCAGTTCTTC. Variable domain in full (rest from reference TRBV7-3 and TRBJ2-1): GAGVSQTPSNKVTEKGKYVELRCDPISGHTALYWYRQSLGQGPEFLIYFQGTGAADDSGLPNDRFFAVRPEGSVSTLKIQRTERGDSAVYLCASSSRLGEQFFGPGTRLTVL.

This clonotype was counted a few times. A junction boundary mismatches the germline segment, possibly from a read error. The genes are TRBV5-1 and TRBJ1-1, with unresolved D. Germline CDR1 is SGHRS and CDR2 is YFSETQ. The CDR3 has 15 residues. The CDR3 reads CASSLAWRENIEAFF. In DNA form, the CDR3 reads TGCGCCAGCAGCTTGGCATGGAGGGAAAACATTGAAGCTTTCTTT.

This clonotype was counted between two and nine times. This chain uses TRBV5-1 with TRBJ2-1; 9 positions agree with TRBD2. V lost 4 bases to trimming and J lost 8 bases; unmatched junction nucleotides: 7. Germline V gene data show CDR1 as SGHRS and CDR2 as YFSETQ. The CDR3 has 14 residues. CDR3 in DNA: TGCGCCAGCAGCCTGAAGCGGGGGGAGGATGAGCAGTTCTTC. It codes for CASSLKRGEDEQFF. Variable domain in full (rest from reference TRBV5-1 and TRBJ2-1): KAGVTQTPRYLIKTRGQQVTLSCSPISGHRSVSWYQQTPGQGLQFLFEYFSETQRNKGNFPGRFSGRQFSNSRSEMNVSTLELGDSALYLCASSLKRGEDEQFFGPGTRLTVL.